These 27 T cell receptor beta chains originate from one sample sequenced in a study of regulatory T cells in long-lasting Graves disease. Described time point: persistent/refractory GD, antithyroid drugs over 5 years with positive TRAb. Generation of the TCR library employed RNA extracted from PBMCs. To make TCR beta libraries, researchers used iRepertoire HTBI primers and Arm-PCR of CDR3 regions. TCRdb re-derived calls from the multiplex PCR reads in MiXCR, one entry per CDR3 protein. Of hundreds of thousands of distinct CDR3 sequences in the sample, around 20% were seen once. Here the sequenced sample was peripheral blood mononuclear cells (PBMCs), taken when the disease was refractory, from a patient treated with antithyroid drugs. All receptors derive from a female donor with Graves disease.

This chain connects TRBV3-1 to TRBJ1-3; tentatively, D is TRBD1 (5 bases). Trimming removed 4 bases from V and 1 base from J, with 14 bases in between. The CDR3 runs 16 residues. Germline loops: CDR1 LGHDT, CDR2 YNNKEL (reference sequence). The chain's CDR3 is CASSPYRQISGNTIYF. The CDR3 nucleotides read TGTGCCAGCAGCCCTTACAGACAGATTTCTGGAAACACCATATATTTT.

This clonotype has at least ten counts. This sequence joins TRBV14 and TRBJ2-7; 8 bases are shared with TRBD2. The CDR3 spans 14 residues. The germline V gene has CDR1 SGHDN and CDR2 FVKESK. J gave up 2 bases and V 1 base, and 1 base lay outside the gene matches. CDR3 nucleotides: TGTGCCAGCAGCCAAGTAGCGGGGACCTACGAGCAGTACTTC. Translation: CASSQVAGTYEQYF.

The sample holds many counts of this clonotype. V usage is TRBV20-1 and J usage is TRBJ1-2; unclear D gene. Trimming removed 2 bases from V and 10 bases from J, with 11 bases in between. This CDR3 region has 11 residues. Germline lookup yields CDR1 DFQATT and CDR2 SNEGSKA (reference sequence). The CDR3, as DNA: TGCAGTGCTAGACGCCAGTTGGACTACACCTTC. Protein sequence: CSARRQLDYTF.

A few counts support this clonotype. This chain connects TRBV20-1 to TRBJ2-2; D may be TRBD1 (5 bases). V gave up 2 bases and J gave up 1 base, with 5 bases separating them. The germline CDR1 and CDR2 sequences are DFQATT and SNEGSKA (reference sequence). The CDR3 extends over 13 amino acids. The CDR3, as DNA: TGCAGTGCTAGAACAGGGAACACCGGGGAGCTGTTTTTT. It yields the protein CSARTGNTGELFF.

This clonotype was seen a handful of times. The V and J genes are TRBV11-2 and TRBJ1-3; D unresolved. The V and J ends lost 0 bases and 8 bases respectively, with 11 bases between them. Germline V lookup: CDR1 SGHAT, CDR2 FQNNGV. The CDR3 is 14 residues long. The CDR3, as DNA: TGTGCCAGCAGCTTAGACCTAATAAGAGACACCATATATTTT. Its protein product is CASSLDLIRDTIYF.

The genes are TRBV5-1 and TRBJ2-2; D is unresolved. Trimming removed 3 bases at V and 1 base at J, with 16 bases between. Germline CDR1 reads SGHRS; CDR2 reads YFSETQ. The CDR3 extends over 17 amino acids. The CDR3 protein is CASSYLFTGLNTGELFF. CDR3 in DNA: TGCGCCAGCAGCTATCTTTTTACGGGCTTGAACACCGGGGAGCTGTTTTTT.

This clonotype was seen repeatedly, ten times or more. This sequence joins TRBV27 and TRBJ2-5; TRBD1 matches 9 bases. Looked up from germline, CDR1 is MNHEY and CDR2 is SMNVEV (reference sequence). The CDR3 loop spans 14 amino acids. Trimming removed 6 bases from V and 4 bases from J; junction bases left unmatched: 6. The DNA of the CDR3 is TGTGCCAGCAGGTCCGGGACAGGGATAGAGACCCAGTACTTC. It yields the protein CASRSGTGIETQYF.

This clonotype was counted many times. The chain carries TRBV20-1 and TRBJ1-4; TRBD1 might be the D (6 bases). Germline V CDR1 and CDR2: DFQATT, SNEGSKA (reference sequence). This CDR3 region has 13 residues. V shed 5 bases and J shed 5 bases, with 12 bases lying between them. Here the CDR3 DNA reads TGCAGTGCTCAACAGGGAGCGAATGAAAAACTGTTTTTT. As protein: CSAQQGANEKLFF.

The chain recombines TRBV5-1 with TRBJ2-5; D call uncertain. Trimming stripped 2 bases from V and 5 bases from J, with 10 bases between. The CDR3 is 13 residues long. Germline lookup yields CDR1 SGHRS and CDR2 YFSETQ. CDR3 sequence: CASSFLPGETQYF. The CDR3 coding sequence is TGCGCCAGCAGCTTCCTCCCCGGGGAGACCCAGTACTTC.

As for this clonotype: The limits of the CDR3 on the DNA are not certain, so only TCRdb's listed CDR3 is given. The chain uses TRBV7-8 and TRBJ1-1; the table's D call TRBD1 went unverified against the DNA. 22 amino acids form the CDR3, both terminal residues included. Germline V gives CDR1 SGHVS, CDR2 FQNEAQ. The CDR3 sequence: CASSFYICSARAGQGAVTEAFF.

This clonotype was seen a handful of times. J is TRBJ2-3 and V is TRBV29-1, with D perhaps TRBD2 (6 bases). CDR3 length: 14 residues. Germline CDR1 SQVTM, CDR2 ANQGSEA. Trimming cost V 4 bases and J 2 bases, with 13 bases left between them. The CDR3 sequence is CSVGGLYSTDTQYF. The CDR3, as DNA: TGCAGCGTTGGGGGACTTTACTCCACAGATACGCAGTATTTT.

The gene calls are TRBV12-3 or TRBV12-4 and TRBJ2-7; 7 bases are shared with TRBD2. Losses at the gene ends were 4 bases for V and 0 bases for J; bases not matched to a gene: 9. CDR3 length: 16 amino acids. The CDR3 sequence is CASSSFTGGSSYEQYF. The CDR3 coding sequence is TGTGCCAGCAGTTCATTTACCGGCGGGAGCTCCTACGAGCAGTACTTC.

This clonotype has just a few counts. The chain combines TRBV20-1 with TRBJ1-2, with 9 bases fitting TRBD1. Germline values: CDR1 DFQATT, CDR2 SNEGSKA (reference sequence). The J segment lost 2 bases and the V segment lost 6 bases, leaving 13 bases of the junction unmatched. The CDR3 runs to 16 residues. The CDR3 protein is CSATTAGQGMNYGYTF. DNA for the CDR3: TGCAGTGCCACAACGGCCGGACAGGGGATGAACTATGGCTACACCTTC.

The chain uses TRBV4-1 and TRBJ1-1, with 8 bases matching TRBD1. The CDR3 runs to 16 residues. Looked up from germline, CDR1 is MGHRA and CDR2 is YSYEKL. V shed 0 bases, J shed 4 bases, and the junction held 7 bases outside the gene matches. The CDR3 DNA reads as TGCGCCAGCAGCCAAGATTTACAGGGGGATGCCACTGAAGCTTTCTTT. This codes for CASSQDLQGDATEAFF.

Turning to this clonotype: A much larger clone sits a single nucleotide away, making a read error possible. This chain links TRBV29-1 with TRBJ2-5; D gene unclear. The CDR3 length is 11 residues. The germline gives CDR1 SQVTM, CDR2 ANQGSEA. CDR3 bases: TGCAGCGTGGAGTTCGTCGAGACCCAGCACTTC. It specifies CSVEFVETQHF.

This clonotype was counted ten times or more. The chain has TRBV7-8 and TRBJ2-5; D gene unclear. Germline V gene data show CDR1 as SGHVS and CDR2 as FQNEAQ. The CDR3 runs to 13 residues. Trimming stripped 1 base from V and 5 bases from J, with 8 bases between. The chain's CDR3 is CASSLVFMETQYF. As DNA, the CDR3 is TGTGCCAGCAGCTTAGTTTTCATGGAGACCCAGTACTTC. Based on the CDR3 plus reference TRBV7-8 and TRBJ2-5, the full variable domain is GAGVSQSPRYKVAKRGQDVALRCDPISGHVSLFWYQQALGQGPEFLTYFQNEAQLDKSGLPSDRFFAERPEGSVSTLKIQRTQQEDSAVYLCASSLVFMETQYFGPGTRLLVL.

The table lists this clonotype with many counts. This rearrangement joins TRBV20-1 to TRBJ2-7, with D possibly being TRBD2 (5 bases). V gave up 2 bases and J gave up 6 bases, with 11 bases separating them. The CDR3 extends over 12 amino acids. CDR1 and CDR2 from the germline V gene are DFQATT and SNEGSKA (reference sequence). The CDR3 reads CSARWTGGEQYF. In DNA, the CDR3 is TGCAGTGCTAGATGGACCGGAGGCGAGCAGTACTTC.

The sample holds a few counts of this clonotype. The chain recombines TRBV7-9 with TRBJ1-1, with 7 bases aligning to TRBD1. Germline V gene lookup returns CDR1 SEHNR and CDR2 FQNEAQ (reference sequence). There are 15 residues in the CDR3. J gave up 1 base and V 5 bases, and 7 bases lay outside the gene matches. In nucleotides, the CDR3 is TGTGCCAGCAGCCCTTCCGGGACAGAGAACACTGAAGCTTTCTTT. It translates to CASSPSGTENTEAFF.

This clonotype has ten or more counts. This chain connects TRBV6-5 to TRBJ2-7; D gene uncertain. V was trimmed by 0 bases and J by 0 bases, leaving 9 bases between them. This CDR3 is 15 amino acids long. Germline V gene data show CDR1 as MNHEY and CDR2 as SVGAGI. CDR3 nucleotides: TGTGCCAGCAGTTACTCGAAGATTGTCTCCTACGAGCAGTACTTC. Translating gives CASSYSKIVSYEQYF.

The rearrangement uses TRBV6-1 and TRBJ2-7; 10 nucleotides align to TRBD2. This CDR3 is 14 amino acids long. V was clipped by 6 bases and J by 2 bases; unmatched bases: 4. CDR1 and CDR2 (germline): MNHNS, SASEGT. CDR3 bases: TGTGCCAGCAGGGCTGGACTAGCGGCCTACGAGCAGTACTTC. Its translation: CASRAGLAAYEQYF.

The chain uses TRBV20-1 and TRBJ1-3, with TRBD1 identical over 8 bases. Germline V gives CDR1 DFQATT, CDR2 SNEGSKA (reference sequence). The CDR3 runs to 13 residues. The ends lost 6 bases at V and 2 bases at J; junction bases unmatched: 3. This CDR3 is CSAETGAGNTIYF. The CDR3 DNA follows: TGCAGTGCCGAGACAGGGGCTGGAAACACCATATATTTT.

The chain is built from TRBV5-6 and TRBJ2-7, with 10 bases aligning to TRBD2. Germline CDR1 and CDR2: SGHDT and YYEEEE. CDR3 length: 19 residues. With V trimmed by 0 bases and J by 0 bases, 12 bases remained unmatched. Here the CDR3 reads CASSLGRSEAGGSSYEQYF. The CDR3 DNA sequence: TGTGCCAGCAGCTTGGGTCGGTCGGAAGCGGGAGGGTCCTCCTACGAGCAGTACTTC. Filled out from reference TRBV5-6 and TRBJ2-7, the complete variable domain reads DAGVTQSPTHLIKTRGQQVTLRCSPKSGHDTVSWYQQALGQGPQFIFQYYEEEERQRGNFPDRFSGHQFPNYSSELNVNALLLGDSALYLCASSLGRSEAGGSSYEQYFGPGTRLTVT.

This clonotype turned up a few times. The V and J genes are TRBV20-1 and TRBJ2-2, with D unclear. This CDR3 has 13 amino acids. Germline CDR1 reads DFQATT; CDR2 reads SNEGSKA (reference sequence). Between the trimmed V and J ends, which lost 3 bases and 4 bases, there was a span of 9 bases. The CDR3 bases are TGCAGTGCTAGTGCCACGAGCACCGGGGAGCTGTTTTTT. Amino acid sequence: CSASATSTGELFF.

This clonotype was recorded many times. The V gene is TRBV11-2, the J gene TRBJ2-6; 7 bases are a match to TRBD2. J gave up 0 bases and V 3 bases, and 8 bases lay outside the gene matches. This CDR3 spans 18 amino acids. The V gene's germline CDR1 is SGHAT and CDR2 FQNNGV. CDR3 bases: TGTGCCAGCAGCTTCCAAGCGGGACTCATCTCTGGGGCCAACGTCCTGACTTTC. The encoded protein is CASSFQAGLISGANVLTF.

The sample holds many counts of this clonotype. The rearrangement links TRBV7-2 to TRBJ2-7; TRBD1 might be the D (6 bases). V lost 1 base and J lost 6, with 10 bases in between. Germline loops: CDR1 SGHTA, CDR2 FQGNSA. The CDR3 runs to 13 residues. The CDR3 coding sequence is TGTGCCAGCAGCTTAGTCTCCAGGGGCGAGCAGTACTTC. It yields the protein CASSLVSRGEQYF.

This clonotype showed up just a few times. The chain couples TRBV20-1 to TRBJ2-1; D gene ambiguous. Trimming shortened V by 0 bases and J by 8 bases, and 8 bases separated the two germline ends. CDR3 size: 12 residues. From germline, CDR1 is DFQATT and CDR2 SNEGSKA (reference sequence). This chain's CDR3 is CSARDPPDEQFF. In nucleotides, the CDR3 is TGCAGTGCTAGAGATCCACCCGATGAGCAGTTCTTC.

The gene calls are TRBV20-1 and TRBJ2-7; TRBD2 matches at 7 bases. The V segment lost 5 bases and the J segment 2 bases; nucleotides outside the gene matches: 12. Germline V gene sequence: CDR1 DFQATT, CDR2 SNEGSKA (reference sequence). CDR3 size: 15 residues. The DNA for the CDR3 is TGCAGTGCTGTGCCGGGAGGCTCCTCTCCCTACGAGCAGTACTTC. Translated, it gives CSAVPGGSSPYEQYF.